This paragraph covers one TCR beta chain sequence. This record comes from a study of blood T cell repertoires in COVID-19. Study background: T cells, B-cell-depleted T cells, or PBMCs provided the cDNA or gDNA that served as material.

V shed 3 bases and J 0 bases; nucleotides not matched to a gene: 8. This CDR3 is 16 amino acids long. CDR1 and CDR2 from the germline V gene are DFQATT and SNEGSKA (reference sequence). In the authors' workflow: By means of reference gene primer amplification, nucleated cell counts were estimated. This table comes from immunoSEQ multiplex PCR, and its TCRdb copy is limited to in-frame clones, with some not included. The V and J calls and clone size are taken from that table; D and trimming were inferred from the DNA. Of more than 300,000 clones detected, 83% appear once; the ten largest clones hold roughly 1.3%.

This clonotype was obtained from a woman in her forties or fifties with acute or convalescent COVID-19. Sequencing was done on a sample of peripheral blood. The chain recombines TRBV20-1 with TRBJ2-3, with 8 bases lining up with TRBD2. The CDR3 nucleotides are TGCAGTGCTAGTCTAGCGGGTCTTGCTAGCACAGATACGCAGTATTTT. Translation gives CSASLAGLASTDTQYF.